This T cell receptor beta chain was retrieved from a study of blood T cell repertoires in COVID-19. For the study at large: The samples span acute and convalescent COVID-19 from the United States, Italy and Spain. T cells, B-cell-depleted T cells, or PBMCs supplied cDNA or gDNA.

This clone was observed once. This CDR3 is 18 amino acids long. With V trimmed by 1 base and J by 5 bases, 9 bases remained unmatched. Per the germline V gene, CDR1 is MGHRA and CDR2 is YSYEKL. Original analysis: The assay estimated nucleated cells by amplifying reference gene primers. TCRdb's copy holds only in-frame clones and misses some; the assay was immunoSEQ multiplex PCR. V and J calls and clone size are as listed in that table; D and trimming were resolved from the DNA. Among more than 85,000 clones listed, 88% were seen once. The sequence was obtained from a woman aged 55 to 70 with acute or convalescent COVID-19. The sequenced material came from peripheral blood. The chain couples TRBV4-1 to TRBJ2-2; 11 bases map to TRBD2. CDR3 sequence reads: CASSQGGLAGGGTGELFF. CDR3 DNA sequence: TGCGCCAGCAGCCAAGGGGGGCTAGCGGGAGGAGGGACCGGGGAGCTGTTTTTT.